These T cell receptor beta chains were read from a single sample in a study of OX40 agonist ivuxolimab in advanced cancers. Using immunoSEQ multiplex PCR, the repertoire was profiled, and TCRdb retains in-frame clones only, with some absent. This sample carries about 61,000 clones, approximately 92% of them seen once, and the ten largest clones take 23%. This sample comprised CD4+ or CD8+ T cells sorted from blood, obtained in a trial of the OX40 agonist ivuxolimab. Source of these receptors: an adult with an advanced solid tumor such as melanoma, head and neck, liver or kidney cancer. Both conserved end residues are part of each CDR3. The D gene is left open where the match is weak. The size field is filled for only some rows; it gives once, few, many or a size class.

size: -; V: TRBV9; J: TRBJ1-4; D: -; CDR3: CASSVDREREKLFF; DNA: TGTGCCAGCAGCGTAGACAGGGAACGGGAAAAACTGTTTTTT
size: once; V: TRBV28; J: TRBJ2-2; D: TRBD2; CDR3: CASSRAGGTGELFF; DNA: TGTGCCAGCAGCCGAGCGGGAGGCACCGGGGAGCTGTTTTTT
size: -; V: TRBV27; J: TRBJ1-5; D: TRBD1; CDR3: CASSLTGTGPYSNQPQHF; DNA: TGTGCCAGCAGTTTAACGGGGACAGGACCGTATAGCAATCAGCCCCAGCATTTT
size: once; V: TRBV9; J: TRBJ1-5; D: TRBD1; CDR3: CASSSAGQGDQPQHF; DNA: TGTGCCAGCAGTTCGGCGGGACAGGGGGATCAGCCCCAGCATTTT
size: once; V: TRBV7-9; J: TRBJ2-3; D: -; CDR3: CASSLEGDTQYF; DNA: TGTGCCAGCAGCTTAGAGGGAGATACGCAGTATTTT
size: -; V: TRBV30; J: TRBJ1-2; D: -; CDR3: CAWSDDRGGYTF; DNA: TGTGCCTGGAGTGACGACAGAGGGGGCTACACCTTC
size: -; V: TRBV27; J: TRBJ2-3; D: TRBD2; CDR3: CASSFLAGEGVDTQYF; DNA: TGTGCCAGCAGTTTCCTAGCGGGAGAAGGAGTAGATACGCAGTATTTT
size: -; V: TRBV6-5; J: TRBJ2-3; D: -; CDR3: CASRPPGTDTQYF; DNA: TGTGCCAGCAGGCCTCCGGGCACAGATACGCAGTATTTT
size: -; V: TRBV2; J: TRBJ1-5; D: -; CDR3: CASSETGYSNQPQHF; DNA: TGTGCCAGCAGTGAGACAGGTTATAGCAATCAGCCCCAGCATTTT
size: -; V: TRBV10-3; J: TRBJ1-5; D: -; CDR3: CAISDRGVEPQHF; DNA: TGTGCCATCAGTGACAGGGGCGTGGAGCCCCAGCATTTT
size: -; V: TRBV5-1; J: TRBJ1-5; D: -; CDR3: CASSLDGMSNQPQHF; DNA: TGCGCCAGCAGCTTGGATGGGATGTCGAATCAGCCCCAGCATTTT
size: -; V: TRBV19; J: TRBJ1-5; D: TRBD1; CDR3: CASSRGQGSQPQHF; DNA: TGTGCCAGTAGTAGGGGACAGGGGAGCCAGCCCCAGCATTTT
size: -; V: TRBV6-6; J: TRBJ1-5; D: -; CDR3: CASSVGHLNQPQHF; DNA: TGTGCCAGCAGTGTCGGACATCTCAATCAGCCCCAGCATTTT
size: -; V: TRBV7-3; J: TRBJ2-1; D: -; CDR3: CASSSGLPKSSYNEQFF; DNA: TGTGCCAGCAGCTCCGGACTGCCTAAAAGCTCCTACAATGAGCAGTTCTTC
size: -; V: TRBV5-4; J: TRBJ2-7; D: -; CDR3: CASSLGGVEQYF; DNA: TGTGCCAGCAGCTTGGGGGGGGTCGAGCAGTACTTC
size: -; V: TRBV29-1; J: TRBJ2-1; D: -; CDR3: CSVRSNNEQFF; DNA: TGCAGCGTTAGGTCGAACAATGAGCAGTTCTTC
size: -; V: TRBV5-8; J: TRBJ1-5; D: -; CDR3: CASSLAAGVQPQHF; DNA: TGTGCCAGCAGCTTGGCAGCAGGGGTTCAGCCCCAGCATTTT
size: -; V: TRBV4-1; J: TRBJ2-3; D: -; CDR3: CASSQEGGTPTDTQYF; DNA: TGCGCCAGCAGCCAAGAAGGTGGGACTCCTACAGATACGCAGTATTTT
size: -; V: TRBV28; J: TRBJ2-2; D: -; CDR3: CASSLWVGGTGELFF; DNA: TGTGCCAGCAGTTTGTGGGTAGGGGGAACCGGGGAGCTGTTTTTT
size: once; V: TRBV7-3; J: TRBJ2-1; D: TRBD2; CDR3: CASSLTGLSGRAGQFF; DNA: TGTGCCAGCAGCTTAACGGGTTTGAGCGGGAGGGCCGGGCAGTTCTTC
size: once; V: TRBV23-1; J: TRBJ1-6; D: -; CDR3: CASSQSCQRYSPLHF; DNA: TGCGCCAGCAGTCAATCGTGCCAGCGATATTCACCCCTCCACTTT
size: -; V: TRBV27; J: TRBJ2-5; D: -; CDR3: CASSKQVSIPETQYF; DNA: TGTGCCAGCAGTAAACAGGTGTCAATCCCAGAGACCCAGTACTTC
size: -; V: TRBV12-5; J: TRBJ1-2; D: -; CDR3: CASGFNVANGYTF; DNA: TGTGCTAGTGGTTTTAATGTGGCCAATGGCTACACCTTC
size: -; V: TRBV7-6; J: TRBJ2-2; D: -; CDR3: CASSTGSTGELFF; DNA: TGTGCCAGCAGTACAGGGAGCACCGGGGAGCTGTTTTTT
size: -; V: TRBV19; J: TRBJ1-1; D: TRBD1; CDR3: CASASLTGGASFF; DNA: TGTGCCAGTGCGTCCCTGACAGGGGGCGCGTCTTTCTTT
size: -; V: TRBV25-1; J: TRBJ2-5; D: -; CDR3: CASSRQNQETQYF; DNA: TGTGCCAGCAGTCGGCAGAACCAAGAGACCCAGTACTTC
size: -; V: TRBV30; J: TRBJ1-5; D: TRBD1; CDR3: CAWSPQGSNQPQHF; DNA: TGTGCCTGGAGTCCACAGGGGAGCAATCAGCCCCAGCATTTT
size: once; V: TRBV2; J: TRBJ1-5; D: -; CDR3: CASSLVMTADRGNQPQHF; DNA: TGTGCCAGCAGTCTCGTTATGACAGCGGATCGAGGCAATCAGCCCCAGCATTTT
size: -; V: TRBV15; J: TRBJ2-7; D: -; CDR3: CATSDLISYEQYF; DNA: TGTGCCACCTCGGACTTGATCTCCTACGAGCAGTACTTC
size: -; V: TRBV7-9; J: TRBJ1-1; D: -; CDR3: CASSPWRGLDTEAFF; DNA: TGTGCCAGCAGCCCTTGGCGGGGCTTGGACACTGAAGCTTTCTTT
size: -; V: TRBV7-8; J: TRBJ2-3; D: -; CDR3: CASSLVSDTQYF; DNA: TGTGCCAGCAGCTTAGTTTCAGATACGCAGTATTTT
size: once; V: TRBV28; J: TRBJ2-7; D: -; CDR3: CASTRDGAYEQYF; DNA: TGTGCCAGCACCCGGGACGGAGCCTACGAGCAGTACTTC
size: few; V: TRBV9; J: TRBJ2-1; D: -; CDR3: CASSRGSNEQFF; DNA: TGTGCCAGCAGCCGGGGGAGTAATGAGCAGTTCTTC
size: -; V: TRBV4-1; J: TRBJ2-7; D: -; CDR3: CASSRRGSYEQYF; DNA: TGCGCCAGCAGCCGCAGGGGATCCTACGAGCAGTACTTC
size: -; V: TRBV11-2; J: TRBJ2-1; D: -; CDR3: CASSAGRWRGSNEQFF; DNA: TGTGCCAGCAGCGCCGGCAGATGGCGGGGCTCAAATGAGCAGTTCTTC
size: -; V: TRBV9; J: TRBJ2-1; D: -; CDR3: CASSANNEQFF; DNA: TGTGCCAGCAGCGCAAACAATGAGCAGTTCTTC
size: -; V: TRBV5-5; J: TRBJ1-2; D: -; CDR3: CASSLSVTVYGYTF; DNA: TGTGCCAGCAGCTTGTCTGTAACAGTCTATGGCTACACCTTC
size: -; V: TRBV6-4; J: TRBJ1-5; D: -; CDR3: CASNECNQPQHF; DNA: TGTGCCAGCAATGAGTGCAATCAGCCCCAGCATTTT
size: -; V: TRBV6-5; J: TRBJ1-2; D: -; CDR3: CASSSSFISEGYTF; DNA: TGTGCCAGCAGTTCCTCTTTCATTTCGGAAGGCTACACCTTC
size: -; V: TRBV9; J: TRBJ2-1; D: -; CDR3: CASSVGRLPQFF; DNA: TGTGCCAGCAGCGTAGGTAGGCTACCTCAGTTCTTC